This T cell receptor (beta chain) derives from a study of chemoradiotherapy in HPV16-positive cancers. Study context: A couple of HPV16-positive patients' cells yielded candidate HPV-specific clones and common motifs.

Germline values: CDR1 MDHEN, CDR2 SYDVKM. V shed 6 bases, J shed 6 bases, and the junction held 5 bases outside the gene matches. The CDR3 extends over 13 amino acids. Points on this clone: The antigen is unknown.

Produced via immunoSEQ multiplex PCR; TCRdb's table is partial and in-frame only. Of around 33,000 clones listed, about 88% are singletons. Study-level results: The functional HPV-specific definition rests on just two HPV16-positive patients.

The sequence came from a human donor with HPV-associated anogenital cancer. The rearrangement joins TRBV28 to TRBJ1-2, with TRBD1 matching 9 bases. Sequences were derived from blood, sampled from a patient who underwent chemoradiotherapy. The CDR3, as DNA: TGTGCCAGCAGGTCGCGGACAGGGGATGGCTACACCTTC. Its translation: CASRSRTGDGYTF.